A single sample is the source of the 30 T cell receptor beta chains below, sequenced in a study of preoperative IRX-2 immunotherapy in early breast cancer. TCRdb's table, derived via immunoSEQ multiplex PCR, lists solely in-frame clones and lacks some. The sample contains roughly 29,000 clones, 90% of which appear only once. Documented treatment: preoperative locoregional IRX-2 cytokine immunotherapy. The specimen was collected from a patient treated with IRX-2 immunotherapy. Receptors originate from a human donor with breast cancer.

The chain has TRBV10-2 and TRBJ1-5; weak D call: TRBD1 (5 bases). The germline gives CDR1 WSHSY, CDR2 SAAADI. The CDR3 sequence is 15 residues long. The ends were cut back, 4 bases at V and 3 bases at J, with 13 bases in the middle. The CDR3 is CASSASGTDNQPQHF. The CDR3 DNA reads TGCGCCAGCAGTGCGTCCGGGACGGACAATCAGCCCCAGCATTTT.

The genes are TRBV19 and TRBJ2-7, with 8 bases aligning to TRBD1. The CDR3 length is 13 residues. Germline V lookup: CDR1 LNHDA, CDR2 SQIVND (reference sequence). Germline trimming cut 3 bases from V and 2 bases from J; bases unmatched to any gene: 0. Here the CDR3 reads CASSMDRAYEQYF. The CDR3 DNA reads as TGTGCCAGTAGTATGGACAGGGCCTACGAGCAGTACTTC.

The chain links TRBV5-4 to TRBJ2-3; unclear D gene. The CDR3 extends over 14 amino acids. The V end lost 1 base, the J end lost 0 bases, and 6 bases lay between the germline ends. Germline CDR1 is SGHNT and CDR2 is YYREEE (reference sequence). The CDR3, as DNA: TGTGCCAGCAGCTTGCAAGCTAGCACAGATACGCAGTATTTT. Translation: CASSLQASTDTQYF.

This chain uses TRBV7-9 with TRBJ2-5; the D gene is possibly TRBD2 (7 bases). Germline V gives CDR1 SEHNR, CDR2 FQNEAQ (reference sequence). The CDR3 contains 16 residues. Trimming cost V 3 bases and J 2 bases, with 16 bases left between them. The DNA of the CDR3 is TGTGCCAGCAGCTTGTCCCGGGGGGCTCCTCAAGAGACCCAGTACTTC. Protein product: CASSLSRGAPQETQYF.

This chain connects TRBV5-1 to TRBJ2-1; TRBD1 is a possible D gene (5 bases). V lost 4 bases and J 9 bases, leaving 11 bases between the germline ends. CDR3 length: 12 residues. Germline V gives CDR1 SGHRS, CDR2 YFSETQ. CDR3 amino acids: CASSTGRVEQFF. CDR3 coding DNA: TGCGCCAGCAGCACAGGACGGGTTGAGCAGTTCTTC.

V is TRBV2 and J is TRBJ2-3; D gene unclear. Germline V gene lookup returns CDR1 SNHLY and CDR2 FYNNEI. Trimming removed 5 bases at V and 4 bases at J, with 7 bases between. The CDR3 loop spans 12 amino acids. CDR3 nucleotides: TGTGCCAGCAGTAGGGTTCCAGATACGCAGTATTTT. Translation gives CASSRVPDTQYF.

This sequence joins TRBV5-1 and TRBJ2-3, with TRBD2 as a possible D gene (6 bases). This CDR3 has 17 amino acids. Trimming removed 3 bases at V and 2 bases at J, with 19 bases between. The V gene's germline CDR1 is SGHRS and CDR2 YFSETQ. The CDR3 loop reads CASSSAAGPGHTDTQYF. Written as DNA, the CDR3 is TGCGCCAGCAGCTCGGCGGCGGGACCAGGACACACAGATACGCAGTATTTT.

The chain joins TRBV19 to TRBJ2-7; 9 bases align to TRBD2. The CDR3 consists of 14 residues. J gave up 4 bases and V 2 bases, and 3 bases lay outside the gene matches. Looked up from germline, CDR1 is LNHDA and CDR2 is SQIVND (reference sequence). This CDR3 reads CASSILAGRYEQYF. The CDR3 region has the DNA TGTGCCAGTAGTATACTAGCGGGAAGGTACGAGCAGTACTTC.

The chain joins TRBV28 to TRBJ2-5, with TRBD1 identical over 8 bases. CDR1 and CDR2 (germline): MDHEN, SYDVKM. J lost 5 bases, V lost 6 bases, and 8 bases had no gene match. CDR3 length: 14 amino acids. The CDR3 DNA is TGTGCCAGCAGCCGGGGACAGGCCAGGGAGACCCAGTACTTC. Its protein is CASSRGQARETQYF. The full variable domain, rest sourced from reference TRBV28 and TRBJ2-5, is DVKVTQSSRYLVKRTGEKVFLECVQDMDHENMFWYRQDPGLGLRLIYFSYDVKMKEKGDIPEGYSVSREKKERFSLILESASTNQTSMYLCASSRGQARETQYFGPGTRLLVL.

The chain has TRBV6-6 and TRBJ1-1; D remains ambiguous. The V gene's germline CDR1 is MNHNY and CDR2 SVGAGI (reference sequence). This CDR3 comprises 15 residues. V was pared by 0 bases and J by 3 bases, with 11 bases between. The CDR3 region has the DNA TGTGCCAGCAGTTACTCCGGGCAGCGGGACACTGAAGCTTTCTTT. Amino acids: CASSYSGQRDTEAFF.

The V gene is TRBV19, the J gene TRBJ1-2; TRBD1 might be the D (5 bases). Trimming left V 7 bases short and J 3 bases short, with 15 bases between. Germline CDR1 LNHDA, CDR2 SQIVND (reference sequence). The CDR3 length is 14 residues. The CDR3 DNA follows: TGTGCCAGTACTCCACAGGCAGCCGACTATGGCTACACCTTC. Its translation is CASTPQAADYGYTF.

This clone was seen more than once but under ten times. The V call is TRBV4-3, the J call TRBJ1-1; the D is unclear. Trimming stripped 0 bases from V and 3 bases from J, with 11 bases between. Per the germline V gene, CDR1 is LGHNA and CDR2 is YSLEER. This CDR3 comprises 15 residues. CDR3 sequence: CASSQDLMTYTEAFF. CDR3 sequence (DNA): TGCGCCAGCAGCCAAGATCTGATGACATACACTGAAGCTTTCTTT.

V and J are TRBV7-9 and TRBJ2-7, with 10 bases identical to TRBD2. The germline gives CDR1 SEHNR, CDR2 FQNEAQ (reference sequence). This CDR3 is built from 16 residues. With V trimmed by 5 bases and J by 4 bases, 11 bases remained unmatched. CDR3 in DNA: TGTGCCAGCAGCACAAGCGGGAGGGGGCTCTTATACGAGCAGTACTTC. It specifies CASSTSGRGLLYEQYF.

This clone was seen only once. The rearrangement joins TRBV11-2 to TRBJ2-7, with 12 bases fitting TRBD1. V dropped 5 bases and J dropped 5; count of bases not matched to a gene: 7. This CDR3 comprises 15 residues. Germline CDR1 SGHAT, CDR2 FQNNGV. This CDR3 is CASSRDRGHRDEQYF. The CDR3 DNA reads TGTGCCAGCAGCAGGGACAGGGGGCATCGGGACGAGCAGTACTTC.

The CDR3 protein is CASSEARRGYQPQHF. DNA of the CDR3: TGTGCCAGCAGTGAAGCGAGGAGGGGCTATCAGCCCCAGCATTTT. The rearrangement links TRBV6-1 to TRBJ1-5; weak D call: TRBD1 (5 bases). This CDR3 has 15 residues. The germline gives CDR1 MNHNS, CDR2 SASEGT. V lost 0 bases and J 5 bases, leaving 11 bases between the germline ends.

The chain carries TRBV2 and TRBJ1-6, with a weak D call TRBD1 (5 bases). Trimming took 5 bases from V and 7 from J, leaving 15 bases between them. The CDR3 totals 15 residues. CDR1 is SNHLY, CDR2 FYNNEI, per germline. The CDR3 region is CASSSDGGGNSPLHF. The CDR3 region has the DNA TGTGCCAGCAGTTCGGACGGCGGGGGGAATTCACCCCTCCACTTT.

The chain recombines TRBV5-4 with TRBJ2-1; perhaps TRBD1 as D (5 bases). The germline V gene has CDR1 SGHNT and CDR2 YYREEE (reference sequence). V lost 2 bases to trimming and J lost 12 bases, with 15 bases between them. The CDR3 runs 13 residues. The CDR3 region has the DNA TGTGCCAGCAGCTTTGGGGCCAGGGTAGGGCAGTTCTTC. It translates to CASSFGARVGQFF.

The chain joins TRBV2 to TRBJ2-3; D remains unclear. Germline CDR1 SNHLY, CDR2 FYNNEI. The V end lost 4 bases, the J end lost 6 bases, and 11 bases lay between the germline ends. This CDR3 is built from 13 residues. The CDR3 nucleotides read TGTGCCAGCAGTGGAACCCTAGGGGATACGCAGTATTTT. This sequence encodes CASSGTLGDTQYF.

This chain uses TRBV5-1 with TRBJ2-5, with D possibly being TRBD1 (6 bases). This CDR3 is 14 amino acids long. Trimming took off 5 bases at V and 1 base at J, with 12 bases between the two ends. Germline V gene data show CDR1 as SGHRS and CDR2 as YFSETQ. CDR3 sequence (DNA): TGCGCCAGCAGTCAACAGGGCTCCCAAGAGACCCAGTACTTC. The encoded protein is CASSQQGSQETQYF.

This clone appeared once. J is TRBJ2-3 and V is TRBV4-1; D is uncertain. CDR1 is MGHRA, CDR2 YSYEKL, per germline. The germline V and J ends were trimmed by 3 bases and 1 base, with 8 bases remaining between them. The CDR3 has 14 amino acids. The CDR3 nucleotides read TGCGCCAGCAGCCATAACGTTGGCACAGATACGCAGTATTTT. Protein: CASSHNVGTDTQYF.

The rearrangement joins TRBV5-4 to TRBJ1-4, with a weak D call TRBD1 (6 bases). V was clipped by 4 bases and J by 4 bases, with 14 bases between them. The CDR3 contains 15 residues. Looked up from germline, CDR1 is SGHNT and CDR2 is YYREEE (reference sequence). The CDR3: CASSAWGQSNEKLFF. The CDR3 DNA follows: TGTGCCAGCAGCGCCTGGGGGCAGAGTAATGAAAAACTGTTTTTT.

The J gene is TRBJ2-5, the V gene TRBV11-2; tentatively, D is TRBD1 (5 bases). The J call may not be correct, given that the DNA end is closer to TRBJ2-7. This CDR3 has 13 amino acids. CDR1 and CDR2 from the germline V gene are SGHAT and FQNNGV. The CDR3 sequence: CASSRQRVYEQYF. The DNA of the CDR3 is TGTGCCAGCAGCAGACAGAGAGTCTACGAGCAGTACTTC.

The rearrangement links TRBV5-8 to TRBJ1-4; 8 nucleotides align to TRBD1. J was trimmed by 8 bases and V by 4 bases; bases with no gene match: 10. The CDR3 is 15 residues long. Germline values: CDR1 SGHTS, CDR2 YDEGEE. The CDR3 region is CASSRRGTGSEKLFF. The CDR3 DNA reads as TGTGCCAGCAGCCGGCGCGGGACAGGAAGCGAAAAACTGTTTTTT. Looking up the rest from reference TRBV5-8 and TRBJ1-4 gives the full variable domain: EAGVTQSPTHLIKTRGQQATLRCSPISGHTSVYWYQQALGLGLQFLLWYDEGEERNRGNFPPRFSGRQFPNYSSELNVNALELEDSALYLCASSRRGTGSEKLFFGSGTQLSVL.

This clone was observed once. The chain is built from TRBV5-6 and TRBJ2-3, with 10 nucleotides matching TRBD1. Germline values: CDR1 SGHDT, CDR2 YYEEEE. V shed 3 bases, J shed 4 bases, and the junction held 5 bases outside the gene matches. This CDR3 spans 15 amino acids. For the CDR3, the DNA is TGTGCCAGCAGCTGGGGACAGGGGAGTCCAGATACGCAGTATTTT. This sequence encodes CASSWGQGSPDTQYF. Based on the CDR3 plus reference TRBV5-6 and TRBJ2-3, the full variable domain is DAGVTQSPTHLIKTRGQQVTLRCSPKSGHDTVSWYQQALGQGPQFIFQYYEEEERQRGNFPDRFSGHQFPNYSSELNVNALLLGDSALYLCASSWGQGSPDTQYFGPGTRLTVL.

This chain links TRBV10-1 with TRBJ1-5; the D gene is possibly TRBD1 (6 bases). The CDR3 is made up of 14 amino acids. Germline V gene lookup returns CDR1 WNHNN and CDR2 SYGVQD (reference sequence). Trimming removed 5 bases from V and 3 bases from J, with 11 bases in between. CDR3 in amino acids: CASSSGAPNQPQHF. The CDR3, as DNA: TGCGCCAGCAGTTCAGGGGCCCCCAATCAGCCCCAGCATTTT.

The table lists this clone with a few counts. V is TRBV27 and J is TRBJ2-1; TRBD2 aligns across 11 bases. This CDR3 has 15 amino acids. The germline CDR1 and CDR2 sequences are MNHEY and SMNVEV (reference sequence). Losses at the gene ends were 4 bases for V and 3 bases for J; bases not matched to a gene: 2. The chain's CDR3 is CASSSGLADYNEQFF. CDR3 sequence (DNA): TGTGCCAGCAGTTCGGGACTAGCGGACTACAATGAGCAGTTCTTC.

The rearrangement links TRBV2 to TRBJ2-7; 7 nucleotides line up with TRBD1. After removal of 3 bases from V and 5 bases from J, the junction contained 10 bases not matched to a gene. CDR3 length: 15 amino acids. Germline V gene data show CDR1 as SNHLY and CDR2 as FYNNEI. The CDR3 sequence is CASSDLGTAKDEQYF. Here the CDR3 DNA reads TGTGCCAGCAGTGATCTTGGGACAGCCAAGGACGAGCAGTACTTC.

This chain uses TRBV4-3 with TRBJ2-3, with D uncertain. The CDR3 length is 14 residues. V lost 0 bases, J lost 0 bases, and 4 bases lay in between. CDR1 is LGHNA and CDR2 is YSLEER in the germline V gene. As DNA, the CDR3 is TGCGCCAGCAGCCAAGATCATAGCACAGATACGCAGTATTTT. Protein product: CASSQDHSTDTQYF.

The CDR3 sequence: CASSTGQEQETQYF. CDR3 bases: TGTGCCAGCAGTACGGGACAGGAACAAGAGACCCAGTACTTC. This chain joins TRBV6-1 and TRBJ2-5; 8 nucleotides agree with TRBD1. Trimming took 5 bases from V and 2 from J; bases not matched to a gene: 4. The CDR3 totals 14 residues. Germline CDR1 and CDR2: MNHNS and SASEGT.

The CDR3 DNA follows: TGTGCCAGCAGCTACGGACAGGGGCGGTACGAGCAGTACTTC. Translating it yields CASSYGQGRYEQYF. The chain couples TRBV5-6 to TRBJ2-7, with 9 bases matching TRBD1. J lost 4 bases, V lost 3 bases, and 5 bases had no gene match. CDR3 size: 14 residues. Germline-derived CDR1 and CDR2 are SGHDT and YYEEEE.